Each of the 32 T cell receptor beta chains below was sequenced from the same sample in a study of PD-L1 blockade in urothelial cancer. TCRdb keeps only in-frame clones here, not all; method: immunoSEQ multiplex PCR. The data contain about 52,000 clones, about 80% of them singletons. Sequencing was performed on PBMCs, taken around atezolizumab (anti-PD-L1) treatment. The receptors originated from a man between 40 and 49 years old with urothelial cancer.

This sequence joins TRBV6-1 and TRBJ1-5; D is uncertain. This CDR3 contains 14 residues. V was shortened by 1 base and J by 6 bases, with 10 bases between the two germline ends. Germline-derived CDR1 and CDR2 are MNHNS and SASEGT. CDR3 DNA: TGTGCCAGCAGTGAAGTAACAGTCGGTCAGCCCCAGCATTTT. Translated, it gives CASSEVTVGQPQHF.

CDR3: CSATGHQGNVEQFF. As DNA, the CDR3 is TGCAGCGCGACCGGACACCAGGGGAATGTTGAGCAGTTCTTC. The chain is built from TRBV29-1 and TRBJ2-1; D may be TRBD1 (6 bases). Per the germline V gene, CDR1 is SQVTM and CDR2 is ANQGSEA. V gave up 7 bases and J gave up 9 bases, with 22 bases separating them. The CDR3 has 14 residues.

The chain recombines TRBV9 with TRBJ2-1; tentatively, D is TRBD2 (6 bases). The CDR3 is 15 residues long. Germline V gene lookup returns CDR1 SGDLS and CDR2 YYNGEE. Trimming shortened V by 0 bases and J by 6 bases, and 13 bases separated the two germline ends. This CDR3 is CASSVALALLNEQFF. In nucleotides, the CDR3 is TGTGCCAGCAGCGTAGCTCTAGCGCTCCTCAATGAGCAGTTCTTC.

The V and J genes are TRBV28 and TRBJ2-3; tentatively, D is TRBD2 (7 bases). The V gene lost 3 bases and the J gene lost 6 bases, with 25 bases spanning the gap. The CDR3 consists of 18 residues. Germline loops: CDR1 MDHEN, CDR2 SYDVKM. The CDR3 DNA reads as TGTGCCAGCAGTTTGACGAGAGGGGCGAGTAGGGGGGGGGATACGCAGTATTTT. Protein: CASSLTRGASRGGDTQYF.

The rearrangement links TRBV5-1 to TRBJ2-7; no reliable D call. Between the trimmed V and J ends, which lost 0 bases and 5 bases, there was a span of 18 bases. This CDR3 spans 16 amino acids. CDR1 is SGHRS, CDR2 YFSETQ, per germline. The CDR3 reads CASSLGLSSVRHEQYF. DNA for the CDR3: TGCGCCAGCAGCTTGGGATTATCGAGCGTTCGCCACGAGCAGTACTTC. The full variable domain, completed using reference TRBV5-1 and TRBJ2-7, is KAGVTQTPRYLIKTRGQQVTLSCSPISGHRSVSWYQQTPGQGLQFLFEYFSETQRNKGNFPGRFSGRQFSNSRSEMNVSTLELGDSALYLCASSLGLSSVRHEQYFGPGTRLTVT.

In this sample, this clone turned up once. The V gene is TRBV28, the J gene TRBJ1-2; weak D call: TRBD1 (5 bases). CDR3 length: 12 amino acids. The germline CDR1 and CDR2 sequences are MDHEN and SYDVKM. Trimming pared 2 bases from V and 12 bases from J, leaving 13 bases between. The chain's CDR3 is CASSLNWGGNTF. DNA for the CDR3: TGTGCCAGCAGTTTAAATTGGGGGGGAAACACCTTC.

The rearrangement uses TRBV5-1 and TRBJ2-5; the D is unclear. CDR1 is SGHRS, CDR2 YFSETQ, per germline. Trimming left V 4 bases short and J 5 bases short, with 18 bases between. The CDR3 spans 15 residues. CDR3 in amino acids: CASSAALGPAETQYF. The CDR3 nucleotides read TGCGCCAGCAGCGCTGCGCTAGGTCCAGCGGAGACCCAGTACTTC.

This clone is medium-sized (0.01 to 0.1%) in the sample. This chain links TRBV7-8 with TRBJ2-6; D remains ambiguous. Per the germline V gene, CDR1 is SGHVS and CDR2 is FQNEAQ. The CDR3 runs to 20 residues. Trimming took off 5 bases at V and 0 bases at J, with 23 bases between the two ends. In nucleotides, the CDR3 is TGTGCCAGCAGCCCCCCCCGCCCTATAGCTACATTCTCTGGGGCCAACGTCCTGACTTTC. It yields the protein CASSPPRPIATFSGANVLTF.

The CDR3 DNA reads TGTGCCAGCAGTCAAACTAGCGGGGGGGATACGCAGTATTTT. Translated, it gives CASSQTSGGDTQYF. The rearrangement links TRBV6-6 to TRBJ2-3, with 12 bases fitting TRBD2. Germline CDR1 MNHNY, CDR2 SVGAGI (reference sequence). This CDR3 has 14 residues. V dropped 5 bases and J dropped 6; count of bases not matched to a gene: 3.

The chain is built from TRBV7-9 and TRBJ2-7; D unclear. CDR1 is SEHNR, CDR2 FQNEAQ, per germline (reference sequence). This CDR3 is built from 15 residues. V gave up 1 base and J gave up 0 bases, with 10 bases separating them. For the CDR3, the DNA is TGTGCCAGCAGCTTAGACTTTCCCCTCTCCTACGAGCAGTACTTC. Translated: CASSLDFPLSYEQYF.

Comments on this clone: A junction end diverges from the germline sequence, so it may reflect a read error. The CDR3, as DNA: TGCGCCAGCAGCCCCACCACACCGGGACTACCATACAGTGAGCAGTTCTTC. Translated, it gives CASSPTTPGLPYSEQFF. The gene calls are TRBV4-3 and TRBJ2-1; 7 nucleotides match TRBD2. Germline lookup yields CDR1 LGHNA and CDR2 YSLEER. This CDR3 comprises 17 residues.

This rearrangement joins TRBV30 to TRBJ2-7, with D perhaps TRBD1 (5 bases). V dropped 4 bases and J dropped 5 bases, with 12 bases sitting between them. The length of the CDR3 is 12 residues. Germline loops: CDR1 GTSNPN, CDR2 SVGIG (reference sequence). CDR3 protein: CAWTRERDEQYF. The CDR3 coding sequence is TGTGCCTGGACCAGGGAAAGGGACGAGCAGTACTTC.

The rearrangement uses TRBV9 and TRBJ2-1; 8 nucleotides match TRBD2. V lost 3 bases, J lost 6 bases, and 8 bases stayed unmatched. CDR1 and CDR2 (germline): SGDLS, YYNGEE. The CDR3 extends over 15 amino acids. CDR3 residues: CASSGWREVGNEQFF. CDR3 nucleotide sequence: TGTGCCAGCAGCGGGTGGCGGGAGGTGGGCAATGAGCAGTTCTTC.

The chain couples TRBV19 to TRBJ2-7, with 8 bases that match TRBD1. The CDR3 is 16 amino acids. Germline CDR1 is LNHDA and CDR2 is SQIVND (reference sequence). After removal of 3 bases from V and 0 bases from J, the junction contained 7 bases not matched to a gene. CDR3 amino acids: CASSIGQGGSSYEQYF. As DNA, the CDR3 is TGTGCCAGTAGTATTGGACAGGGAGGTAGCTCCTACGAGCAGTACTTC.

The J gene is TRBJ2-5, the V gene TRBV29-1; 8 bases align to TRBD2. The germline V gene has CDR1 SQVTM and CDR2 ANQGSEA. The CDR3 has 14 amino acids. The ends lost 4 bases at V and 13 bases at J; junction bases unmatched: 17. CDR3 amino acids: CSVAGVGLAGGRYF. The CDR3, as DNA: TGCAGCGTTGCGGGTGTAGGACTAGCTGGGGGGCGGTACTTC. Full variable domain (missing parts from reference TRBV29-1 and TRBJ2-5): SAVISQKPSRDICQRGTSLTIQCQVDSQVTMMFWYRQQPGQSLTLIATANQGSEATYESGFVIDKFPISRPNLTFSTLTVSNMSPEDSSIYLCSVAGVGLAGGRYFGPGTRLLVL.

This chain's CDR3 is CASSLTPGASGELFF. CDR3 bases: TGTGCCAGCAGCTTGACCCCGGGTGCCTCGGGGGAGCTGTTTTTT. The rearrangement joins TRBV11-2 to TRBJ2-2; no firm D call. V shed 3 bases and J shed 8 bases, with 16 bases lying between them. The CDR3 extends over 15 amino acids. The V gene's germline CDR1 is SGHAT and CDR2 FQNNGV.

The rearrangement uses TRBV28 and TRBJ2-1; weak D call: TRBD2 (5 bases). Trimming left V 2 bases short and J 11 bases short, with 7 bases between. Germline CDR1 MDHEN, CDR2 SYDVKM. This CDR3 has 11 residues. The CDR3 protein is CASSLRGKQFF. The CDR3 DNA is TGTGCCAGCAGTTTACGGGGTAAGCAGTTCTTC.

This chain connects TRBV27 to TRBJ2-1; D uncertain. V lost 3 bases, J lost 7 bases, and 7 bases lay in between. Germline values: CDR1 MNHEY, CDR2 SMNVEV (reference sequence). The CDR3 has 12 residues. CDR3 nucleotides: TGTGCCAGCAGTTTGGGCAGAAATGAGCAGTTCTTC. Its protein is CASSLGRNEQFF.

The rearrangement uses TRBV6-1 and TRBJ1-2; 8 bases align to TRBD1. V lost 10 bases to trimming and J lost 7 bases; unmatched junction nucleotides: 8. This CDR3 comprises 12 residues. Germline-derived CDR1 and CDR2 are MNHNS and SASEGT. The DNA for the CDR3 is TGTGCCATACAGGACAGGGCGGTTGGCTACACCTTC. This encodes CAIQDRAVGYTF.

This sequence joins TRBV7-9 and TRBJ1-1; D unclear. The CDR3 covers 15 residues. Germline lookup yields CDR1 SEHNR and CDR2 FQNEAQ (reference sequence). The V and J ends lost 5 bases and 1 base respectively, with 14 bases between them. The CDR3 sequence: CASSPDGSGNTEAFF. The CDR3 DNA is TGTGCCAGCAGCCCCGACGGCTCAGGGAACACTGAAGCTTTCTTT.

The chain recombines TRBV27 with TRBJ2-7, with 9 bases lining up with TRBD1. The length of the CDR3 is 14 residues. The trim removed 6 bases at V and 1 base at J, leaving 4 bases unmatched. The V gene's germline CDR1 is MNHEY and CDR2 SMNVEV (reference sequence). The CDR3 DNA follows: TGTGCCAGCAGCAGACAGGGGGTATCCTACGAGCAGTACTTC. It yields the protein CASSRQGVSYEQYF.

The rearrangement uses TRBV7-9 and TRBJ2-4; 8 positions agree with TRBD2. The CDR3 runs to 14 residues. Germline V gene lookup returns CDR1 SEHNR and CDR2 FQNEAQ (reference sequence). V was clipped by 4 bases and J by 8 bases; unmatched bases: 7. Here the CDR3 reads CASSSGLVADIQYF. The CDR3 nucleotides are TGTGCCAGCAGCTCGGGACTAGTGGCGGACATTCAGTACTTC.

This chain links TRBV30 with TRBJ2-5; D possibly corresponds to TRBD2 (6 bases). The germline V gene has CDR1 GTSNPN and CDR2 SVGIG (reference sequence). The CDR3 runs 13 residues. V lost 4 bases to trimming and J lost 2 bases, with 11 bases between them. The CDR3 protein is CAWTGGGQETQYF. The CDR3 coding sequence is TGTGCCTGGACAGGTGGAGGGCAAGAGACCCAGTACTTC.

The rearrangement uses TRBV7-9 and TRBJ2-1, with 9 positions matching TRBD2. The CDR3 length is 18 residues. V was pared by 1 base and J by 0 bases, with 7 bases of the junction left unmatched. Germline CDR1 reads SEHNR; CDR2 reads FQNEAQ (reference sequence). DNA for the CDR3: TGTGCCAGCAGCTTAGAAGGCGGGAGGGCAGGCTCCTACAATGAGCAGTTCTTC. Translated, it gives CASSLEGGRAGSYNEQFF. Drawing the rest from reference TRBV7-9 and TRBJ2-1, the complete variable domain is DTGVSQNPRHKITKRGQNVTFRCDPISEHNRLYWYRQTLGQGPEFLTYFQNEAQLEKSRLLSDRFSAERPKGSFSTLEIQRTEQGDSAMYLCASSLEGGRAGSYNEQFFGPGTRLTVL.

The chain is built from TRBV5-5 and TRBJ2-2; 8 nucleotides line up with TRBD2. The junction had 12 bases not matched to a gene; V was cut back by 4 bases and J by 4 bases. Germline lookup yields CDR1 SGHKS and CDR2 YYEKEE (reference sequence). The CDR3 covers 17 residues. The CDR3 sequence is CASSPSGTRFLTGELFF. Here the CDR3 DNA reads TGTGCCAGCAGCCCGTCCGGGACTAGGTTTCTCACCGGGGAGCTGTTTTTT.

The rearrangement joins TRBV5-1 to TRBJ1-3; a possible D gene is TRBD1 (5 bases). CDR3 length: 14 amino acids. From germline, CDR1 is SGHRS and CDR2 YFSETQ. V lost 0 bases and J lost 9, with 13 bases in between. In DNA, the CDR3 is TGCGCCAGCAGCTTGGAAGGCAGCCAGGGCACCATATATTTT. This translates into CASSLEGSQGTIYF. Drawing the rest from reference TRBV5-1 and TRBJ1-3, the complete variable domain is KAGVTQTPRYLIKTRGQQVTLSCSPISGHRSVSWYQQTPGQGLQFLFEYFSETQRNKGNFPGRFSGRQFSNSRSEMNVSTLELGDSALYLCASSLEGSQGTIYFGEGSWLTVV.

The DNA for the CDR3 is TGTGCCAGCACTTATATAACAGGGGGCACTGAAGCTTTCTTT. Its protein product is CASTYITGGTEAFF. V gene TRBV27 combines with J gene TRBJ1-1, with TRBD1 matching 8 bases. Germline values: CDR1 MNHEY, CDR2 SMNVEV (reference sequence). V shed 7 bases, J shed 4 bases, and the junction held 8 bases outside the gene matches. The CDR3 contains 14 residues.

The chain has TRBV18 and TRBJ2-7, with 10 nucleotides matching TRBD2. The germline V gene has CDR1 KGHSH and CDR2 LQKENI. J was trimmed by 2 bases and V by 1 base; bases with no gene match: 5. The length of the CDR3 is 16 residues. The CDR3 DNA reads as TGTGCCAGCTCACCACGGCGGACTAGCGGAACCTACGAGCAGTACTTC. As protein: CASSPRRTSGTYEQYF. Based on the CDR3 plus reference TRBV18 and TRBJ2-7, the full variable domain is NAGVMQNPRHLVRRRGQEARLRCSPMKGHSHVYWYRQLPEEGLKFMVYLQKENIIDESGMPKERFSAEFPKEGPSILRIQQVVRGDSAAYFCASSPRRTSGTYEQYFGPGTRLTVT.

The V and J genes are TRBV6-5 and TRBJ2-7; 9 bases align to TRBD2. The CDR3 has 15 amino acids. V was clipped by 8 bases and J by 4 bases; unmatched bases: 12. Germline V gene lookup returns CDR1 MNHEY and CDR2 SVGAGI. Written as DNA, the CDR3 is TGTGCCAGCGGGGGGGCCGGACTAGCGCAGTACGAGCAGTACTTC. Translation: CASGGAGLAQYEQYF.

The chain carries TRBV30 and TRBJ2-2, with TRBD1 as a possible D gene (6 bases). Trimming took off 0 bases at V and 10 bases at J, with 15 bases between the two ends. The length of the CDR3 is 14 residues. Germline V lookup: CDR1 GTSNPN, CDR2 SVGIG (reference sequence). The CDR3 DNA sequence: TGTGCCTGGAGTGTAAACAGGGAAAAGGAGGAGCTGTTTTTT. Translated, it gives CAWSVNREKEELFF.

The CDR3 DNA reads as TGTGCCTGGGAGACCGGGACAGGGTCCTACAATGAGCAGTTCTTC. It translates to CAWETGTGSYNEQFF. The rearrangement links TRBV30 to TRBJ2-1, with 9 nucleotides matching TRBD1. Losses at the gene ends were 5 bases for V and 1 base for J; bases not matched to a gene: 6. This CDR3 has 15 residues. Germline values: CDR1 GTSNPN, CDR2 SVGIG (reference sequence).

This rearrangement joins TRBV27 to TRBJ2-7, with 9 nucleotides matching TRBD1. Per germline, CDR1 MNHEY and CDR2 SMNVEV (reference sequence). The V and J ends lost 3 bases and 4 bases, in that order; junction bases with no gene match: 13. This CDR3 is built from 17 residues. This chain's CDR3 is CASSFLTPGQGTYEQYF. The CDR3 DNA sequence: TGTGCCAGCAGTTTTTTGACCCCGGGACAGGGTACGTACGAGCAGTACTTC.